A selection of T cell receptor beta chains follows, all from one sample in a study of glioma-infiltrating T cells after dendritic cell vaccination. Assay used: immunoSEQ multiplex PCR; TCRdb lists only in-frame clones, some missing. The table has 80,000 to 95,000 clones, around 84% seen once. The sample here was blood, taken after dendritic cell vaccination. The origin of the receptors is a human donor with glioblastoma. CDR3s include the opening cysteine and the closing phenylalanine or tryptophan. A D gene is named only where the DNA matches it firmly. Only part of the rows carry a size: once, few, many, or a class if the clone is expanded.

d_call	v_call	j_call	clone_size	cdr3_aa	cdr3_nt
TRBD1	TRBV30	TRBJ2-1	NA	CAWNRQGHSYNEQFF	TGTGCCTGGAACCGACAGGGGCACTCCTACAATGAGCAGTTCTTC
NA	TRBV10-3	TRBJ2-5	NA	CAISRGSQETQYF	TGTGCCATCTCTCGGGGGAGCCAAGAGACCCAGTACTTC
NA	TRBV5-1	TRBJ2-7	once	CASTCGGQYF	TGCGCCAGCACCTGCGGCGGGCAGTACTTC
NA	TRBV21-1	TRBJ2-2	NA	CASSKPFTEGNTGELFF	TGTGCCAGCAGCAAACCTTTTACTGAGGGGAACACCGGGGAGCTGTTTTTT
NA	TRBV2	TRBJ2-1	NA	CASSEGGTHNEQFF	TGTGCCAGCAGTGAAGGGGGGACACACAATGAGCAGTTCTTC
NA	TRBV30	TRBJ2-1	NA	CAWGPGTGYNEQFF	TGTGCCTGGGGCCCCGGGACTGGCTACAATGAGCAGTTCTTC
TRBD2	TRBV7-2	TRBJ2-5	NA	CASSSLAGPTRETQYF	TGTGCCAGCAGCTCCCTAGCGGGACCCACACGGGAGACCCAGTACTTC
NA	TRBV6-6	TRBJ1-1	once	CASSYSRQPMNTEAFF	TGTGCCAGCAGTTACTCCCGACAGCCCATGAACACTGAAGCTTTCTTT
NA	TRBV10-3	TRBJ2-7	few	CAISGPRQAMKDEQYF	TGTGCCATCAGTGGCCCCCGGCAGGCAATGAAGGACGAGCAGTACTTC
TRBD1	TRBV7-6	TRBJ2-5	NA	CASSWGTGEGETQYF	TGTGCCAGCAGCTGGGGGACAGGGGAGGGAGAGACCCAGTACTTC
NA	TRBV7-2	TRBJ2-7	NA	CASSLEGGYEQYF	TGTGCCAGCAGCTTAGAGGGCGGGTACGAGCAGTACTTC
NA	TRBV7-9	TRBJ1-3	NA	CASSLGRVSGNTIYF	TGTGCCAGCAGCTTAGGGAGAGTCTCTGGAAACACCATATATTTT
NA	TRBV14	TRBJ1-1	NA	CASSHGLNTEAFF	TGTGCCAGCAGCCATGGGCTGAACACTGAAGCTTTCTTT
NA	TRBV27	TRBJ1-2	once	CASSLGIRGGYTF	TGTGCCAGCAGTCTGGGGATTCGGGGAGGCTACACCTTC
NA	TRBV29-1	TRBJ1-2	NA	CSVAGWESYGYTF	TGCAGCGTTGCAGGATGGGAGTCCTATGGCTACACCTTC
NA	TRBV4-1	TRBJ1-6	NA	CASSQDGAANSPLHF	TGCGCCAGCAGCCAAGATGGGGCAGCTAATTCACCCCTCCACTTT
TRBD1	TRBV15	TRBJ1-1	once	CATSSPDRADTEAFF	TGTGCCACCAGCAGCCCCGACAGGGCGGACACTGAAGCTTTCTTT
TRBD2	TRBV5-6	TRBJ2-1	NA	CASSLPGPSLAGGSVEQFF	TGTGCCAGCAGCCTGCCCGGTCCCTCACTAGCGGGAGGGTCGGTTGAGCAGTTCTTC
NA	TRBV5-1	TRBJ2-1	NA	CASSLHRVVNEQFF	TGCGCCAGCAGCTTGCACAGGGTGGTCAATGAGCAGTTCTTC
NA	TRBV7-6	TRBJ2-7	once	CASSLTSEQYF	TGTGCCAGCAGCCTCACTAGTGAGCAGTACTTC
TRBD2	TRBV28	TRBJ2-7	NA	CASTLPGTSLYEQYF	TGTGCCAGCACCTTACCCGGGACTAGCCTATACGAGCAGTACTTC
TRBD2	TRBV7-3	TRBJ2-7	NA	CASSLTGLAAPYEQYF	TGTGCCAGCAGCTTAACAGGCCTAGCGGCCCCCTACGAGCAGTACTTC
TRBD1	TRBV5-6	TRBJ2-2	NA	CASSIPPGQGFTGELFF	TGTGCCAGCAGCATTCCCCCGGGACAGGGGTTCACCGGGGAGCTGTTTTTT
NA	TRBV2	TRBJ2-3	NA	CASKDYFTDTQYF	TGTGCCAGCAAGGACTATTTCACAGATACGCAGTATTTT
TRBD1	TRBV28	TRBJ1-5	NA	CASRSGLTGVQPQHF	TGTGCCAGCAGGTCGGGGCTGACAGGGGTCCAGCCCCAGCATTTT
TRBD1	TRBV5-1	TRBJ2-3	NA	CASNPTGSPTDTQYF	TGCGCCAGCAACCCGACAGGGAGCCCCACAGATACGCAGTATTTT
TRBD1	TRBV10-3	TRBJ2-7	few	CAISRGTGLYEQYF	TGTGCCATCAGTCGGGGGACAGGACTCTACGAGCAGTACTTC
NA	TRBV28	TRBJ1-1	NA	CASSLYRYTEAFF	TGTGCCAGCAGTTTGTACAGATACACTGAAGCTTTCTTT
NA	TRBV6-1	TRBJ2-7	once	CASSEVGGLYEQYF	TGTGCCAGCAGTGAAGTCGGGGGACTCTACGAGCAGTACTTC
TRBD2	TRBV2	TRBJ2-5	NA	CASRSTSGGLSETQYF	TGTGCCAGCAGGAGTACTAGCGGGGGTTTGTCAGAGACCCAGTACTTC
TRBD1	TRBV5-1	TRBJ2-2	NA	CASENRGTNTGELFF	TGCGCCAGCGAGAACAGGGGGACGAACACCGGGGAGCTGTTTTTT
TRBD1	TRBV6-5	TRBJ2-5	NA	CASSLLTGAEGATQYF	TGTGCCAGCAGTTTGTTGACAGGGGCGGAGGGGGCGACCCAGTACTTC
TRBD1	TRBV27	TRBJ2-2	NA	CASSRIPGQGNGELFF	TGTGCCAGCAGTCGAATCCCGGGACAGGGGAACGGGGAGCTGTTTTTT
TRBD2	TRBV27	TRBJ2-1	NA	CASSLTSGRAPVGEQFF	TGTGCCAGCAGTTTAACTAGCGGGAGGGCCCCGGTTGGGGAGCAGTTCTTC
NA	TRBV28	TRBJ1-2	few	CASSTRGGQGYGYTF	TGTGCCAGCAGTACGCGGGGGGGGCAAGGATATGGCTACACCTTC
NA	TRBV19	TRBJ2-3	NA	CASRGGGGHTQYF	TGTGCCAGTAGGGGAGGGGGAGGTCATACGCAGTATTTT
NA	TRBV4-1	TRBJ2-3	NA	CASSQRTVSTDTQYF	TGCGCCAGCAGCCAAAGGACAGTCAGCACAGATACGCAGTATTTT
NA	TRBV28	TRBJ1-1	NA	CASTRQRNTEAFF	TGTGCCAGCACGAGACAGAGAAACACTGAAGCTTTCTTT
NA	TRBV27	TRBJ2-1	NA	CASSFGGSSYNEQFF	TGTGCCAGCAGTTTTGGAGGGAGCTCCTACAATGAGCAGTTCTTC
TRBD1	TRBV4-1	TRBJ1-5	few	CASSQSDRAATQPQHF	TGCGCCAGCAGCCAATCGGACAGGGCCGCGACGCAGCCCCAGCATTTT
TRBD2	TRBV4-3	TRBJ2-7	many	CASSQAAGESYEQYF	TGCGCCAGCAGCCAAGCAGCGGGGGAGTCCTACGAGCAGTACTTC
NA	TRBV29-1	TRBJ2-1	NA	CSVLLEGNEQFF	TGCAGCGTTCTGCTAGAGGGCAATGAGCAGTTCTTC
TRBD2	TRBV7-9	TRBJ2-3	NA	CASSLQAGPSTDTQYF	TGTGCCAGCAGCTTGCAAGCGGGACCTTCCACAGATACGCAGTATTTT
TRBD1	TRBV5-4	TRBJ1-1	NA	CASSPGQGIATGAFF	TGTGCCAGCAGCCCGGGACAGGGGATCGCCACGGGAGCTTTCTTT
NA	TRBV9	TRBJ2-3	once	CASSPRLLFWTDTQYF	TGTGCCAGCAGCCCGCGACTTCTCTTTTGGACAGATACGCAGTATTTT
TRBD1	TRBV18	TRBJ1-1	NA	CASSGDRKNTEAFF	TGTGCCAGCTCAGGGGACAGGAAAAACACTGAAGCTTTCTTT
TRBD1	TRBV19	TRBJ2-2	NA	CASSISGTVGAGELFF	TGTGCCAGTAGTATTTCCGGGACAGTGGGCGCCGGGGAGCTGTTTTTT
NA	TRBV5-4	TRBJ2-5	NA	CASSLGAGTRKPKETQYF	TGTGCCAGCAGCCTGGGGGCGGGGACTCGAAAACCAAAAGAGACCCAGTACTTC
NA	TRBV28	TRBJ1-3	NA	CASSFAPQGRNTIYF	TGTGCCAGCAGTTTCGCCCCTCAGGGAAGAAACACCATATATTTT
NA	TRBV29-1	TRBJ2-7	NA	CSVKWTVAGEQYF	TGCAGCGTTAAATGGACAGTCGCAGGCGAGCAGTACTTC
NA	TRBV2	TRBJ2-7	once	CASGQGVGMYEQYF	TGTGCCAGTGGTCAGGGTGTGGGGATGTACGAGCAGTACTTC
TRBD1	TRBV7-3	TRBJ1-6	few	CASSPRQGDNSPLHF	TGTGCCAGCAGCCCCCGACAGGGGGATAATTCACCCCTCCACTTT
NA	TRBV21-1	TRBJ2-5	NA	CASSRGYGTGGGETQYF	TGTGCCAGCAGTAGGGGGTATGGGACAGGGGGGGGAGAGACCCAGTACTTC